This TCR beta chain appears in the sequencing data of a study of blood T cell repertoires in COVID-19. The data were produced by immunoSEQ multiplex PCR, yet TCRdb's version contains in-frame clones alone and is incomplete. The table lists approximately 300,000 clones, approximately 90% of them singletons. Worth noting for this clone: At one of its ends the junction is not consistent with the germline gene, which may arise from a read error.

The CDR3 runs to 15 residues. Germline V gene sequence: CDR1 MNHEY, CDR2 SVGAGI. The gene calls are TRBV6-5 and TRBJ2-1; TRBD1 matches 7 bases. The source material was peripheral blood. The sequence came from a young man with active or convalescent COVID-19. The CDR3 nucleotides read TGTGCCGGCAGGGGGACATTGAGCTCCTACAATGAGCAGTTCTTC. Protein product: CAGRGTLSSYNEQFF.